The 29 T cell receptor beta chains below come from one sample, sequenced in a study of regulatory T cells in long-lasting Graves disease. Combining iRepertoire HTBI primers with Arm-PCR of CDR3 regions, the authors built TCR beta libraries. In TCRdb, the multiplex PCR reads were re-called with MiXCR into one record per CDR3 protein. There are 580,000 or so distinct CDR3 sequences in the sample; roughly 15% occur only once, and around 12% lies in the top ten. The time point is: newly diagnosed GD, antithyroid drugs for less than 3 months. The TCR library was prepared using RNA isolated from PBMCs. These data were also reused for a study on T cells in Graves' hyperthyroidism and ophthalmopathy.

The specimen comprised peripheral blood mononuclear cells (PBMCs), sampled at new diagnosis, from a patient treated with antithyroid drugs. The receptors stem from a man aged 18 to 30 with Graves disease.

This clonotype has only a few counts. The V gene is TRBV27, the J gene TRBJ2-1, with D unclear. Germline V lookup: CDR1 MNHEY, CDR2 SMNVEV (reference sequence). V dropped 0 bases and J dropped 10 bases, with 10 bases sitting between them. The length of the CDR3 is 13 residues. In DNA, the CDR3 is TGTGCCAGCAGTTTATCGCTGGTAAGGGAGCAGTTCTTC. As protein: CASSLSLVREQFF.

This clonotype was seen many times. The CDR3 sequence is CASSLDGATALYEQYF. The CDR3 nucleotides read TGTGCCAGCAGCTTAGATGGAGCTACGGCTCTTTACGAGCAGTACTTC. This rearrangement joins TRBV7-8 to TRBJ2-7, with D unresolved. The CDR3 has 16 amino acids. V lost 1 base and J 4 bases, leaving 17 bases between the germline ends. The germline CDR1 and CDR2 sequences are SGHVS and FQNEAQ.

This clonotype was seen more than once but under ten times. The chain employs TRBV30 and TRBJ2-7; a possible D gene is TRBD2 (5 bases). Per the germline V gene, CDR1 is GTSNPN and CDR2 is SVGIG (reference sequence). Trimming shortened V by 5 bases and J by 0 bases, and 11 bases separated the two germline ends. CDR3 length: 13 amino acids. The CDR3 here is CAWVGSGSYEQYF. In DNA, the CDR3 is TGTGCCTGGGTGGGAAGCGGCTCCTACGAGCAGTACTTC.

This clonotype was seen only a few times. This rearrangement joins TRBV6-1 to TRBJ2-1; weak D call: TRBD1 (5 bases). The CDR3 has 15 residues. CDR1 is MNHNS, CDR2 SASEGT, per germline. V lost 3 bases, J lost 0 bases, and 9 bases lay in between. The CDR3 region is CASSEEQGSYNEQFF. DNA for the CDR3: TGTGCCAGCAGTGAGGAGCAGGGCTCCTACAATGAGCAGTTCTTC.

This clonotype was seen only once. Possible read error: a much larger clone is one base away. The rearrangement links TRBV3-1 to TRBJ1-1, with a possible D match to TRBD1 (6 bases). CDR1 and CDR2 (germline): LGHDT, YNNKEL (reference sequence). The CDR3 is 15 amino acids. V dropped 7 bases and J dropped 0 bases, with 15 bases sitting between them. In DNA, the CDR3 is TGTGCCAGCACCAGAGAACAGGGCATGAACACTGAAGCTTTCTTT. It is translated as CASTREQGMNTEAFF.

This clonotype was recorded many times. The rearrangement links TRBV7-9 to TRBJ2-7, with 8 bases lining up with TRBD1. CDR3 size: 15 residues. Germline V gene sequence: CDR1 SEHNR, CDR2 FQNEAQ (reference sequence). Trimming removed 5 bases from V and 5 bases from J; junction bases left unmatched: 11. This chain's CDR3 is CASSMTQGARDEQYF. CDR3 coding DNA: TGTGCCAGCAGCATGACCCAGGGGGCGCGGGACGAGCAGTACTTC.

As DNA, the CDR3 is TGCAGCGTTCCAGGGAATGAGCAGTTCTTC. It codes for CSVPGNEQFF. J is TRBJ2-1 and V is TRBV29-1; perhaps TRBD1 as D (5 bases). V lost 5 bases and J 7 bases, leaving 6 bases between the germline ends. The CDR3 is 10 amino acids. The germline V gene has CDR1 SQVTM and CDR2 ANQGSEA.

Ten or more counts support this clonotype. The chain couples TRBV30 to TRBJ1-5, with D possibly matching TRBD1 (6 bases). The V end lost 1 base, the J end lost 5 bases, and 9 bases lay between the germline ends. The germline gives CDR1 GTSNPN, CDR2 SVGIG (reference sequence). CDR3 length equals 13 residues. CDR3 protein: CAWSGQVDQPQHF. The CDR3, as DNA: TGTGCCTGGAGTGGACAGGTTGATCAGCCCCAGCATTTT.

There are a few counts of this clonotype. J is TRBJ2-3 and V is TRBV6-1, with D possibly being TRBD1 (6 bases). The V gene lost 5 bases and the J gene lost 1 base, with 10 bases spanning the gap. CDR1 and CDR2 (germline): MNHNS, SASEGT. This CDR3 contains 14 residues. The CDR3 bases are TGTGCCAGCAGTACAGGGTTTGGCACAGATACGCAGTATTTT. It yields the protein CASSTGFGTDTQYF.

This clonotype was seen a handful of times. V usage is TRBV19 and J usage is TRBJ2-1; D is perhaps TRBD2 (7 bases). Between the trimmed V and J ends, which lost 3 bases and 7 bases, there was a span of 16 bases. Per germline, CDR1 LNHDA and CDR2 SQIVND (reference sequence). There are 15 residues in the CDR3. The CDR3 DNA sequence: TGTGCCAGTAGTATTACAGGGAGGGGGTTAAATGAGCAGTTCTTC. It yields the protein CASSITGRGLNEQFF.

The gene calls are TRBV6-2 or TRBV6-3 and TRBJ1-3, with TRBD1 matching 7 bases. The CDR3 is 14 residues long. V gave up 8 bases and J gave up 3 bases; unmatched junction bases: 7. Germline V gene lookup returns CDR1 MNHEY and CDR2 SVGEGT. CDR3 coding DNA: TGTGCCAGCGTCCTGACAGGGTATGGAAACACCATATATTTT. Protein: CASVLTGYGNTIYF.

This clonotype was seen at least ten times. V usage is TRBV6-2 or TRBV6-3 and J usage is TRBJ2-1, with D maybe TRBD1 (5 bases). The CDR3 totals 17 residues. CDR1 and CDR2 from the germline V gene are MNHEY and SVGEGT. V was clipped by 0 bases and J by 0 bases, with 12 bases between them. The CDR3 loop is CASSYSPRGPSYNEQFF. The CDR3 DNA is TGTGCCAGCAGTTACTCGCCTAGGGGCCCCTCCTACAATGAGCAGTTCTTC.

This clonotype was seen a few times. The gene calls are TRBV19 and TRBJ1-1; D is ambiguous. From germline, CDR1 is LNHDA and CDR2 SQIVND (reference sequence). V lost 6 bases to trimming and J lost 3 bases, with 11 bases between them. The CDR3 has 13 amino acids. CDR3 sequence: CASSHRRDTEAFF. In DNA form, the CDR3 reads TGTGCCAGTAGCCACCGACGGGACACTGAAGCTTTCTTT. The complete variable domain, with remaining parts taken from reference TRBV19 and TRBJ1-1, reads DGGITQSPKYLFRKEGQNVTLSCEQNLNHDAMYWYRQDPGQGLRLIYYSQIVNDFQKGDIAEGYSVSREKKESFPLTVTSAQKNPTAFYLCASSHRRDTEAFFGQGTRLTVV.

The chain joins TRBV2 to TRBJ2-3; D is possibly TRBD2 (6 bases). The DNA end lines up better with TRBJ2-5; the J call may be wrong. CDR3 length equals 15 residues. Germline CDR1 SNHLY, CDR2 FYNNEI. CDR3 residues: CASSGSGSRRETQYF. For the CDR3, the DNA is TGTGCCAGCAGTGGATCCGGGAGTCGGAGGGAGACCCAGTACTTC.

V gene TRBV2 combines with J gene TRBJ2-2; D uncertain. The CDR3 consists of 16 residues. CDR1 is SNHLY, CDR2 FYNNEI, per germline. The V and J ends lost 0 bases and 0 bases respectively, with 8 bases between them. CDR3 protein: CASSEAEVANTGELFF. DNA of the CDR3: TGTGCCAGCAGTGAAGCAGAGGTCGCGAACACCGGGGAGCTGTTTTTT.

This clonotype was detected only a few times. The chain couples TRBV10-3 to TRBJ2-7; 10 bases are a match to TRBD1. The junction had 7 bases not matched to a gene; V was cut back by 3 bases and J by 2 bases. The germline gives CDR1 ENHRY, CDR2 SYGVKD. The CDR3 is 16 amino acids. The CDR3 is CAISDPDRGATYEQYF. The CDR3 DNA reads TGTGCCATCAGTGACCCGGACAGGGGGGCCACCTACGAGCAGTACTTC.

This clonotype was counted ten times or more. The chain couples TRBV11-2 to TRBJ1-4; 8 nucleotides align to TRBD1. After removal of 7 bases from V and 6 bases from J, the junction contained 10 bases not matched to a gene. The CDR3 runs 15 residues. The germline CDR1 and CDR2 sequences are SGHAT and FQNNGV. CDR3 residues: CASTLWDRSDEKLFF. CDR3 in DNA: TGTGCCAGCACCCTTTGGGACAGGAGTGATGAAAAACTGTTTTTT.

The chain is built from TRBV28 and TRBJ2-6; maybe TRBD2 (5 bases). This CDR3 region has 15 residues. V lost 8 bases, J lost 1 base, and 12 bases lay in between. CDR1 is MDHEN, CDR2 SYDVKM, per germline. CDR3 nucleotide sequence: TGTGCCAGCCTCTCCCGCGGGTCTGGGGCCAACGTCCTGACTTTC. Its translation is CASLSRGSGANVLTF.

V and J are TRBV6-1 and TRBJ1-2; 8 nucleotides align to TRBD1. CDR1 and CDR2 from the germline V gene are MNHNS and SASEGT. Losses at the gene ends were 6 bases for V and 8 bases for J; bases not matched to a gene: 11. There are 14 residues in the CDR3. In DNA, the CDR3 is TGTGCCAGCAGCGAACAGGGGGAACTCTACGGCTACACCTTC. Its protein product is CASSEQGELYGYTF.

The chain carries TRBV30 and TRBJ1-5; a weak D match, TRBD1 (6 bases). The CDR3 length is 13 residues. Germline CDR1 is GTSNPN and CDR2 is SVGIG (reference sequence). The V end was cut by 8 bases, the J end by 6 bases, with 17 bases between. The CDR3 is CARSEGGGQPQHF. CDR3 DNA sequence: TGTGCCCGGTCCGAGGGAGGGGGTCAGCCCCAGCATTTT.

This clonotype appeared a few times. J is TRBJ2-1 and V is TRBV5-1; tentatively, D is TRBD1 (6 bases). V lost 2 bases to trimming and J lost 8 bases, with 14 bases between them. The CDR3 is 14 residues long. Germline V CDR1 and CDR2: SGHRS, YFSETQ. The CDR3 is CASSLNLQGDEQFF. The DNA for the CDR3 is TGCGCCAGCAGCTTAAACCTACAGGGCGATGAGCAGTTCTTC.

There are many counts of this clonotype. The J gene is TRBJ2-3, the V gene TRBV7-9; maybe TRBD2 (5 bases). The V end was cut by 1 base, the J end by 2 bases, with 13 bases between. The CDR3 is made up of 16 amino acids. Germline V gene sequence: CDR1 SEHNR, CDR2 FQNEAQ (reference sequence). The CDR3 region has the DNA TGTGCCAGCAGCTTAGGGGTCCTAGCTACCACAGATACGCAGTATTTT. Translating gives CASSLGVLATTDTQYF.

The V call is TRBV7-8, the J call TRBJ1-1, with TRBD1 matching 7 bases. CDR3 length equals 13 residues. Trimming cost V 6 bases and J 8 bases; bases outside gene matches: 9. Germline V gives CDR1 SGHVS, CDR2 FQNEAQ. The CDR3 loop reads CASSAQGISEAFF. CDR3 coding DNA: TGTGCCAGCAGTGCACAGGGGATTTCCGAAGCTTTCTTT.

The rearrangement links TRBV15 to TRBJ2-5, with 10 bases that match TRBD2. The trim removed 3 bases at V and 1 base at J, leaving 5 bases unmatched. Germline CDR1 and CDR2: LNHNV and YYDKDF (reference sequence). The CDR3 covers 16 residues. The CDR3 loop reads CATSSSSGSFQETQYF. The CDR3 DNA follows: TGTGCCACCAGCAGTTCTAGCGGGAGTTTCCAAGAGACCCAGTACTTC.

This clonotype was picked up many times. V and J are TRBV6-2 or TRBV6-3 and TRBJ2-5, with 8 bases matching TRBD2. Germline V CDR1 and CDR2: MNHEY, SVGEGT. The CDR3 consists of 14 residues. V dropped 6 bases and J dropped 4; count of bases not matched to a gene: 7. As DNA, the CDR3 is TGTGCCAGCAGCCACGGGGGGGTGCGAGAGACCCAGTACTTC. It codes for CASSHGGVRETQYF.

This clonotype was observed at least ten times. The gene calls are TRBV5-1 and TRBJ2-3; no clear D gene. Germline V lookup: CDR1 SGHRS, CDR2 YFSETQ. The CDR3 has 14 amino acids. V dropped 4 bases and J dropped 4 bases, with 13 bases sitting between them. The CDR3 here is CASSGWSPPDTQYF. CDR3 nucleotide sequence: TGCGCCAGCAGCGGATGGAGCCCCCCAGATACGCAGTATTTT.

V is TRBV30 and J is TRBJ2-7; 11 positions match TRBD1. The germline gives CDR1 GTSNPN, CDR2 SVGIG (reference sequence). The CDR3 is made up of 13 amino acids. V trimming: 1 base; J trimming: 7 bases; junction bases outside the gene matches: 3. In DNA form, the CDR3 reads TGTGCCTGGAGTGGGACAGGGGGCGAGGAGCAGTACTTC. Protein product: CAWSGTGGEEQYF. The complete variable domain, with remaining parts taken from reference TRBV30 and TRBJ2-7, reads SQTIHQWPATLVQPVGSPLSLECTVEGTSNPNLYWYRQAAGRGLQLLFYSVGIGQISSEVPQNLSASRPQDRQFILSSKKLLLSDSGFYLCAWSGTGGEEQYFGPGTRLTVT.

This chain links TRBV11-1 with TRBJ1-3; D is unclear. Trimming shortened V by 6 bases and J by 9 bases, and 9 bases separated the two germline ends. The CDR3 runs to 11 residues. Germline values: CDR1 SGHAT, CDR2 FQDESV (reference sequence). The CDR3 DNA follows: TGTGCCAGCAGGACCGGTCGCACCATATATTTT. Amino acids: CASRTGRTIYF.

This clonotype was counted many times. As DNA, the CDR3 is TGTGCCAGCAGTTCCCTAATGGGCACCGGGGAGCTGTTTTTT. Encoded protein: CASSSLMGTGELFF. The chain joins TRBV28 to TRBJ2-2; D is unclear. Trimming left V 4 bases short and J 4 bases short, with 10 bases between. The germline CDR1 and CDR2 sequences are MDHEN and SYDVKM. The CDR3 covers 14 residues. Variable domain in full (rest from reference TRBV28 and TRBJ2-2): DVKVTQSSRYLVKRTGEKVFLECVQDMDHENMFWYRQDPGLGLRLIYFSYDVKMKEKGDIPEGYSVSREKKERFSLILESASTNQTSMYLCASSSLMGTGELFFGEGSRLTVL.